This TCR beta chain came from a study of shared clonotypes between healthy human individuals. CD45RO negativity and positive selection for CCR7 defined naive CD8 cells, a population that excluded terminally differentiated effector memory CD45RA+ cells. Genomic DNA per cell subset filled all wells of several immunoSEQ plates. Sequencing used immunoSEQ multiplex PCR; TCRdb keeps in-frame clones, though not all of them. The table shows about 2 million clones, with over 85% occurring only once. General observations from the study: Expectations were that clonotype sharing among donors would be affected by sequencing depth. Generation of non-shared clonotypes was less probable than generation of clonotypes shared by all four donors.

As for this clone: Its antigen remains unidentified.

The CDR3 spans 14 residues. V was shortened by 2 bases and J by 0 bases, with 9 bases between the two germline ends. Germline lookup yields CDR1 GTSNPN and CDR2 SVGIG (reference sequence). The clonotype originates from a man aged 18 to 29 in good health. Sequenced: naive CD8+ T cells sorted from blood. The J gene is TRBJ2-3, the V gene TRBV30; no reliable D call. The CDR3 loop is CAWSPTESTDTQYF. DNA for the CDR3: TGTGCCTGGAGTCCGACGGAGAGCACAGATACGCAGTATTTT. The whole variable domain, filled in from reference TRBV30 and TRBJ2-3, reads SQTIHQWPATLVQPVGSPLSLECTVEGTSNPNLYWYRQAAGRGLQLLFYSVGIGQISSEVPQNLSASRPQDRQFILSSKKLLLSDSGFYLCAWSPTESTDTQYFGPGTRLTVL.